A single sample gave rise to the 26 T cell receptor beta chains below, sequenced in a study of blood T cell repertoires in COVID-19. Clones were read by immunoSEQ multiplex PCR, and TCRdb kept only the in-frame ones, dropping some. This table has roughly 150,000 clones, roughly 75% appearing once. Input material: PBMCs or T cells enriched from blood (not recorded which). All receptors come from a woman in her forties or fifties who had recovered from COVID-19.

Only a few counts were recorded for this clone. Here the CDR3 reads CAADDSSTSPLHF. The DNA of the CDR3 is TGTGCCGCCGATGACAGTAGTACTTCACCCCTCCACTTT. The chain employs TRBV10-3 and TRBJ1-6, with D perhaps matching TRBD1 (5 bases). This CDR3 comprises 13 residues. The germline V gene has CDR1 ENHRY and CDR2 SYGVKD. The ends were cut back, 11 bases at V and 9 bases at J, with 17 bases in the middle.

The J gene is TRBJ1-3, the V gene TRBV15, with TRBD1 matching 9 bases. In germline, CDR1 is LNHNV, CDR2 YYDKDF (reference sequence). This CDR3 has 15 amino acids. The V segment lost 6 bases and the J segment 2 bases; nucleotides outside the gene matches: 5. The CDR3 DNA reads TGTGCCACCAGTTATGGGACAGGGACTGGAAACACCATATATTTT. Its protein is CATSYGTGTGNTIYF.

V gene TRBV18 combines with J gene TRBJ1-2; TRBD1 matches at 7 bases. Germline assignment: CDR1 KGHSH and CDR2 LQKENI. The junction had 8 bases not matched to a gene; V was cut back by 1 base and J by 0 bases. The CDR3 extends over 17 amino acids. CDR3 sequence reads: CASSPLSRTGTNYGYTF. The DNA of the CDR3 is TGTGCCAGCTCACCACTCTCCCGGACAGGCACTAACTATGGCTACACCTTC.

CDR3 loop: CASSWTGNDEAFF. The CDR3 bases are TGTGCCAGCAGCTGGACAGGGAACGACGAAGCTTTCTTT. The chain recombines TRBV7-3 with TRBJ1-1; 8 nucleotides align to TRBD1. The CDR3 has 13 amino acids. Germline V gene lookup returns CDR1 SGHTA and CDR2 FQGTGA. The V gene end was trimmed by 4 bases and the J gene end by 8 bases; junction bases not matched to a gene: 6.

This chain connects TRBV6-2 or TRBV6-3 to TRBJ1-5, with 8 bases that match TRBD1. From germline, CDR1 is MNHEY and CDR2 SVGEGT. The CDR3 sequence is 15 residues long. V lost 2 bases and J lost 5; bases outside the gene matches: 5. CDR3 DNA sequence: TGTGCCAGCAGTTACGCAGGGGGCGCGTATCAGCCCCAGCATTTT. Translation: CASSYAGGAYQPQHF.

The rearrangement links TRBV6-1 to TRBJ2-7; TRBD1 aligns across 8 bases. The CDR3 consists of 14 residues. V trimming: 2 bases; J trimming: 4 bases; junction bases outside the gene matches: 4. Per the germline V gene, CDR1 is MNHNS and CDR2 is SASEGT. The CDR3 bases are TGTGCCAGCAGTGAATGGGACAGGATGTACGAGCAGTACGTC. It translates to CASSEWDRMYEQYV.

The count of this clone is one. This chain links TRBV2 with TRBJ2-7, with TRBD2 as a possible D gene (5 bases). Trimming took 7 bases from V and 0 from J, leaving 10 bases between them. The CDR3 sequence is 13 residues long. Germline CDR1 reads SNHLY; CDR2 reads FYNNEI. CDR3 nucleotides: TGTGCCAGCATTAGCGCCATCTCCTACGAGCAGTACTTC. Residues: CASISAISYEQYF.

The V call is TRBV6-6, the J call TRBJ1-1; TRBD1 might be the D (6 bases). This CDR3 is 14 amino acids long. The germline V gene encodes CDR1 MNHNY and CDR2 SVGAGI (reference sequence). V gave up 7 bases and J gave up 3 bases, with 15 bases separating them. The DNA for the CDR3 is TGTGCCAGCAAACTCGACTCAGGGGACACTGAAGCTTTCTTT. It specifies CASKLDSGDTEAFF.

The chain has TRBV4-2 and TRBJ1-6; D unresolved. Germline V gives CDR1 LGHNA, CDR2 YNFKEQ. Trimming stripped 0 bases from V and 6 bases from J, with 12 bases between. The CDR3 totals 16 residues. For the CDR3, the DNA is TGTGCCAGCAGCCAAGAACCAGGTGGCTTTAATTCACCCCTCCACTTT. Encoded protein: CASSQEPGGFNSPLHF.

This clone was found a few times. The J gene is TRBJ2-7, the V gene TRBV28, with D possibly TRBD2 on 7 matching bases. The CDR3 covers 16 residues. The V end lost 3 bases, the J end lost 2 bases, and 17 bases lay between the germline ends. The germline CDR1 and CDR2 sequences are MDHEN and SYDVKM. The CDR3 protein is CASSFSGGAGTYEQYF. CDR3 sequence (DNA): TGTGCCAGCAGTTTCTCGGGGGGCGCGGGTACCTACGAGCAGTACTTC.

The chain is built from TRBV28 and TRBJ1-3; 8 bases align to TRBD1. Germline CDR1 and CDR2: MDHEN and SYDVKM. This CDR3 region has 17 residues. With V trimmed by 10 bases and J by 0 bases, 14 bases remained unmatched. CDR3: CATTGGQEFSSGNTIYF. In nucleotides, the CDR3 is TGTGCCACCACAGGGGGACAGGAATTTAGCTCTGGAAACACCATATATTTT.

The J gene is TRBJ1-5, the V gene TRBV5-6, with unresolved D. The V and J ends lost 0 bases and 6 bases respectively, with 10 bases between them. Germline values: CDR1 SGHDT, CDR2 YYEEEE. The CDR3 has 14 residues. The CDR3 reads CASSLGGGGQPQHF. The CDR3 bases are TGTGCCAGCAGCTTGGGGGGTGGAGGTCAGCCCCAGCATTTT.

This clone showed up just once. V gene TRBV7-6 combines with J gene TRBJ2-7; D is possibly TRBD1 (7 bases). Germline CDR1 reads SGHVS; CDR2 reads FNYEAQ. Trimming removed 0 bases from V and 5 bases from J, with 17 bases in between. This CDR3 is 16 amino acids long. CDR3 region: CASSLAEGAGPHEQYF. The CDR3 DNA is TGTGCCAGCAGCTTAGCGGAGGGGGCCGGGCCCCACGAGCAGTACTTC.

The chain links TRBV3-1 (or the pseudogene TRBV3-2) to TRBJ2-7; D is perhaps TRBD2 (6 bases). V was pared by 1 base and J by 4 bases, with 11 bases between. This CDR3 comprises 14 residues. Germline CDR1 reads LGHDT; CDR2 reads YNNKEL (reference sequence). DNA of the CDR3: TGTGCCAGCAGCCAAGGTCGCGGGGCTTACGAGCAGTACGTC. Translation: CASSQGRGAYEQYV.

This clone has just a few counts. The chain combines TRBV6-5 with TRBJ1-5; unclear D gene. The CDR3 loop spans 11 amino acids. Deletions cut 7 bases from V and 4 bases from J, with 5 bases between. CDR1 is MNHEY, CDR2 SVGAGI, per germline. Written as DNA, the CDR3 is TGTGCCAGCAAGGAGAATCAGCCCCAGCATTTT. Its protein product is CASKENQPQHF.

The CDR3 sequence: CSASGGFGYTF. The DNA of the CDR3 is TGCAGTGCTAGCGGAGGATTCGGCTACACCTTC. The rearrangement uses TRBV20-1 and TRBJ1-2; D remains unclear. Germline CDR1 reads DFQATT; CDR2 reads SNEGSKA (reference sequence). CDR3 length: 11 residues. Trimming cost V 3 bases and J 8 bases, with 10 bases left between them.

The chain uses TRBV2 and TRBJ2-2; 8 bases agree with TRBD2. This CDR3 spans 14 amino acids. The germline gives CDR1 SNHLY, CDR2 FYNNEI. V lost 6 bases to trimming and J lost 0 bases; unmatched junction nucleotides: 0. The CDR3 coding sequence is TGTGCCAGCAGGCGGGGGGCGAACACCGGGGAGCTGTTTTTT. This gives the protein CASRRGANTGELFF.

A single count supports this clone. V and J are TRBV27 and TRBJ1-4; D is unresolved. Deletions cut 8 bases from V and 0 bases from J, with 7 bases between. This CDR3 has 13 amino acids. The germline V gene has CDR1 MNHEY and CDR2 SMNVEV (reference sequence). The CDR3 here is CASARATNEKLFF. The CDR3 DNA sequence: TGTGCCAGCGCGCGCGCAACTAATGAAAAACTGTTTTTT.

V usage is TRBV15 and J usage is TRBJ2-7, with 10 bases that match TRBD2. V shed 0 bases and J 7 bases; nucleotides not matched to a gene: 9. In germline, CDR1 is LNHNV, CDR2 YYDKDF (reference sequence). The CDR3 is made up of 16 amino acids. CDR3: CATSRDRSGGADEQYF. Written as DNA, the CDR3 is TGTGCCACCAGCAGAGATAGAAGCGGGGGGGCGGATGAGCAGTACTTC.

Concerning this clone itself: The sample carries other DNA sequences with the same CDR3. This sequence joins TRBV3-1 (or the pseudogene TRBV3-2) and TRBJ2-5; 8 bases agree with TRBD2. Per germline, CDR1 LGHDT and CDR2 YNNKEL (reference sequence). J lost 2 bases, V lost 4 bases, and 3 bases had no gene match. The CDR3 length is 14 residues. DNA of the CDR3: TGTGCCAGCAGCCCCCGGGGGGGACAAGAGACCCAGTACTTC. Its protein product is CASSPRGGQETQYF.

This clone has just one count. J is TRBJ1-3 and V is TRBV5-1, with no clear D. The germline CDR1 and CDR2 sequences are SGHRS and YFSETQ. The CDR3 consists of 13 residues. Between the trimmed V and J ends, which lost 0 bases and 4 bases, there was a span of 5 bases. The CDR3 DNA is TGCGCCAGCAGCTTGGGGGAGGGAAACACCATATATTTT. This gives the protein CASSLGEGNTIYF.

Many counts were recorded for this clone. V is TRBV7-9 and J is TRBJ1-2, with unresolved D. The length of the CDR3 is 17 residues. Germline-derived CDR1 and CDR2 are SEHNR and FQNEAQ (reference sequence). The germline V and J ends were trimmed by 4 bases and 0 bases, with 18 bases remaining between them. The CDR3 protein is CASSSPRAGGANYGYTF. The CDR3 region has the DNA TGTGCCAGCAGCTCCCCGCGGGCAGGCGGAGCTAACTATGGCTACACCTTC.

The J gene is TRBJ2-5, the V gene TRBV5-4; 9 positions agree with TRBD1. The CDR3 length is 14 residues. CDR1 and CDR2 (germline): SGHNT, YYREEE (reference sequence). Germline trimming cut 2 bases from V and 5 bases from J; bases unmatched to any gene: 4. The CDR3 nucleotides read TGTGCCAGCAGCTTTTCTGGACAGGGGGAGACCCAGTACTTC. This sequence encodes CASSFSGQGETQYF.

The chain recombines TRBV7-2 with TRBJ1-1; 8 positions match TRBD1. Trimming at V came to 3 bases and at J to 9 bases, leaving 9 bases not matched to a gene. The V gene's germline CDR1 is SGHTA and CDR2 FQGNSA. The CDR3 is 14 residues long. The CDR3 reads CASSFGTGTLKAFF. The CDR3 bases are TGTGCCAGCAGCTTCGGGACAGGAACACTAAAAGCTTTCTTT.

The V gene is TRBV18, the J gene TRBJ1-2; 8 bases match TRBD1. CDR3 size: 13 residues. The ends lost 10 bases at V and 6 bases at J; junction bases unmatched: 10. CDR1 KGHSH and CDR2 LQKENI come from the germline V gene. CDR3 in DNA: TGTGCCAACCGCGAGACAGGGGAGGATGGCTACACCTTC. It yields the protein CANRETGEDGYTF.

The chain combines TRBV5-1 with TRBJ1-1; 7 nucleotides match TRBD1. Germline CDR1 SGHRS, CDR2 YFSETQ. Germline trimming cut 0 bases from V and 6 bases from J; bases unmatched to any gene: 5. This CDR3 has 14 residues. CDR3 coding DNA: TGCGCCAGCAGCTTGGCGAGGGGGCTAGCTGAAGCTTTCTTT. This codes for CASSLARGLAEAFF.